The following is a T cell receptor beta chain sequence with its context. Its target is not known. Germline CDR1 KGHSH, CDR2 LQKENI. The CDR3 is 15 residues long. Trimming left V 4 bases short and J 5 bases short, with 17 bases between. This record belongs to a study of T cell responses to AZD1222 COVID-19 vaccine. Turning to the study itself: Second-dose recipients at about 4 or about 12 weeks were treated as one pooled group. Overall study findings and caveats: Spike-wide coverage was observed for vaccine-associated CD4 TCRs, with dominant responses at 160-218 and 743-854. Receipt of two AZD1222 doses was followed by a rise in Spike-specific TCR breadth and depth. Every sample of the repertoires postdated the peak T cell response.

Clones were read by immunoSEQ multiplex PCR, and TCRdb kept only the in-frame ones, dropping some. The repertoire holds about 28,000 clones, roughly 78% seen once, with roughly 6% in the top ten. The genes are TRBV18 and TRBJ1-1, with a possible D match to TRBD1 (6 bases). The TCR was taken from an adult in good health. The sample here was peripheral blood, taken on day 0 of AZD1222 vaccination. CDR3 amino acids: CASSRGGRAETEAFF. Written as DNA, the CDR3 is TGTGCCAGCTCACGGGGGGGGCGTGCAGAAACTGAAGCTTTCTTT. The full variable domain, rest sourced from reference TRBV18 and TRBJ1-1, is NAGVMQNPRHLVRRRGQEARLRCSPMKGHSHVYWYRQLPEEGLKFMVYLQKENIIDESGMPKERFSAEFPKEGPSILRIQQVVRGDSAAYFCASSRGGRAETEAFFGQGTRLTVV.